The rows below give T cell receptor beta chains drawn from one sample of a study of blood T cells in healthy people across ages. TCRdb itself ran the 5' RACE reads through MiXCR, one entry per CDR3 protein. The table includes 1.5 million to 2 million distinct CDR3 sequences, roughly 27% detected once. Sequencing was performed on blood. The receptor source for this set is a young woman in good health. CDR3s include the opening cysteine and the closing phenylalanine or tryptophan. D genes are given only for firm matches. Rows may omit the clone size; those that give it use once, few, many or a size class.

CDR3 length	J gene	D gene	clone size	V gene	CDR3 protein	CDR3 DNA
13	TRBJ2-1	-	-	TRBV7-3	CASSLSQGGEQFF	TGTGCCAGCAGCTTATCACAGGGAGGTGAGCAGTTCTTC
16	TRBJ1-1	TRBD1	few	TRBV29-1	CSAQGAITGVRAEAFF	TGCAGCGCCCAGGGTGCCATTACAGGGGTGAGGGCTGAAGCTTTCTTT
14	TRBJ2-7	-	-	TRBV6-2/TRBV6-3	CTSSYERQSYEQYF	TGTACCAGCAGTTACGAGAGGCAATCCTACGAGCAGTACTTC
17	TRBJ2-5	TRBD2	-	TRBV6-1	CASIKGSAGGPGETQYF	TGTGCCAGCATCAAGGGTAGTGCGGGGGGGCCCGGGGAGACCCAGTACTTC
16	TRBJ1-5	-	-	TRBV20-1	CSARDLQGDYNQPQHF	TGCAGTGCTAGAGATTTGCAGGGTGATTACAATCAGCCCCAGCATTTT
13	TRBJ1-1	-	few	TRBV12-3/TRBV12-4	CASNLRTNTEAFF	TGTGCCAGCAACTTGAGGACGAACACTGAAGCTTTCTTT
14	TRBJ2-5	TRBD1	-	TRBV20-1	CSARYRGRPETRYF	TGCAGTGCTAGGTACAGGGGGCGCCCTGAGACCCGGTACTTC
15	TRBJ2-3	TRBD2	-	TRBV7-2	CASRYGTSSADTQYF	TGTGCCAGCAGGTATGGGACTAGCAGCGCAGATACGCAGTATTTT
14	TRBJ2-1	TRBD1	few	TRBV6-1	CAIIRTGGGNEQFF	TGTGCCATAATAAGGACAGGGGGCGGGAATGAGCAGTTCTTC
14	TRBJ1-2	TRBD1	-	TRBV9	CASSVGQGAPGYTF	TGTGCCAGCAGCGTCGGACAGGGGGCCCCTGGCTACACCTTC
14	TRBJ2-7	-	-	TRBV27	CASSSMDNAREQYF	TGTGCCAGCAGTTCTATGGACAATGCGCGCGAGCAGTACTTC
13	TRBJ1-2	-	many	TRBV12-3/TRBV12-4	CASSARQFQGYTF	TGTGCCAGCAGCGCCCGACAGTTCCAGGGCTACACCTTC
14	TRBJ1-5	-	-	TRBV24-1	CDTSDGGRDQPQHF	TGTGACACCAGTGATGGGGGGCGGGATCAGCCCCAGCATTTT
17	TRBJ2-3	-	-	TRBV29-1	CSVEVPRVGSGTDTQYF	TGCAGCGTTGAAGTCCCCCGCGTAGGCAGTGGCACAGATACGCAGTATTTT
14	TRBJ1-6	TRBD1	-	TRBV10-3	CAISREQGNSPLHF	TGTGCCATCAGTCGAGAACAGGGGAATTCACCCCTCCACTTT
12	TRBJ2-5	-	many	TRBV20-1	CSAPQGERVQYF	TGCAGTGCGCCCCAGGGCGAGAGAGTCCAGTACTTC
17	TRBJ2-1	-	-	TRBV30	CAWSPQSSFNYYNEQFF	TGTGCCTGGAGTCCCCAATCGTCTTTCAATTACTACAATGAGCAGTTCTTC
13	TRBJ2-7	-	-	TRBV12-3/TRBV12-4	CASRGAGEDEQYF	TGTGCCAGCAGGGGGGCAGGAGAAGACGAGCAGTACTTC
15	TRBJ1-2	-	-	TRBV5-1	CASSRIRPDAYGYTF	TGCGCCAGCAGCAGAATCCGTCCGGACGCCTATGGCTACACCTTC
15	TRBJ2-4	-	-	TRBV5-1	CASSFGGFAKNIQYF	TGCGCCAGCAGCTTTGGGGGGTTTGCCAAAAACATTCAGTACTTC
12	TRBJ2-7	-	few	TRBV3-1	CASSQTSHEQYF	TGTGCCAGCAGCCAAACTAGTCACGAGCAGTACTTC
17	TRBJ2-1	TRBD1	many	TRBV5-1	CASSFFPTGGGNNEQFF	TGCGCCAGCAGCTTTTTCCCGACAGGGGGTGGTAACAATGAGCAGTTCTTC